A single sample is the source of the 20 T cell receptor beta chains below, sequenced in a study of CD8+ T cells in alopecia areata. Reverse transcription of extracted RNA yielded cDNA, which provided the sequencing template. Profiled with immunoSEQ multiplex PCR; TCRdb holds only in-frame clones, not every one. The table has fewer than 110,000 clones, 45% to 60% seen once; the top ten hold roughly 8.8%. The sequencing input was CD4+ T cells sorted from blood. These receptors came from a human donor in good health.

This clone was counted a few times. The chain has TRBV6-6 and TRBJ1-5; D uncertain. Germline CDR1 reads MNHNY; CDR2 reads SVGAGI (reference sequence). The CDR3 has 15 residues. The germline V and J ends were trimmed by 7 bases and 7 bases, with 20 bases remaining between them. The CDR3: CASTLLGRQGQPQHF. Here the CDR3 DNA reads TGTGCCAGCACCTTACTCGGGAGGCAAGGACAGCCCCAGCATTTT.

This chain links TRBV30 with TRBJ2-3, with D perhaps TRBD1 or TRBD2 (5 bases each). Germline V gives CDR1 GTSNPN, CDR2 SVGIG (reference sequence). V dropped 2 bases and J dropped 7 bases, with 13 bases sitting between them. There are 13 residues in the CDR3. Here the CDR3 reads CAWSLGPGNTQYF. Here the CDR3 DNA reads TGTGCCTGGAGTCTGGGACCGGGTAATACGCAGTATTTT.

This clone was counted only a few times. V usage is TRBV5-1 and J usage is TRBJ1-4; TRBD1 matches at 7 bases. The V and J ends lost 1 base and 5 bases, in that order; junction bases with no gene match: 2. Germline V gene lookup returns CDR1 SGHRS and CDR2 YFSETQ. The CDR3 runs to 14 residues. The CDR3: CASSLKQGNEKLFF. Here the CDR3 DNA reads TGCGCCAGCAGCTTGAAACAGGGGAATGAAAAACTGTTTTTT. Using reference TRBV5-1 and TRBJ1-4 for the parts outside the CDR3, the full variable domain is KAGVTQTPRYLIKTRGQQVTLSCSPISGHRSVSWYQQTPGQGLQFLFEYFSETQRNKGNFPGRFSGRQFSNSRSEMNVSTLELGDSALYLCASSLKQGNEKLFFGSGTQLSVL.

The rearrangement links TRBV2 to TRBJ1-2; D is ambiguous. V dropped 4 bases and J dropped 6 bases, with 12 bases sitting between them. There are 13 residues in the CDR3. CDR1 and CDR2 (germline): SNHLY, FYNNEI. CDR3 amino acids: CASSVRVLNGYTF. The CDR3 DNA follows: TGTGCCAGCAGTGTGCGGGTCTTGAATGGCTACACCTTC.

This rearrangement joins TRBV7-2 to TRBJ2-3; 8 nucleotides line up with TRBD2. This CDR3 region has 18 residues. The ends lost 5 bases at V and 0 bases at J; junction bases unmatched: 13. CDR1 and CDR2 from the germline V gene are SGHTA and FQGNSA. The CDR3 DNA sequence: TGTGCCAGCAGCCGCACTGGCGGGGGGTCCCCTAGCACAGATACGCAGTATTTT. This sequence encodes CASSRTGGGSPSTDTQYF.

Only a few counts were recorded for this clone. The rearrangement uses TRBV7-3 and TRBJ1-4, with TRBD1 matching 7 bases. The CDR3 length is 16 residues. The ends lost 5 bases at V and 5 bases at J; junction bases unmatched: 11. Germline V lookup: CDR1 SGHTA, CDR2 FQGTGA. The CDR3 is CASSVIFGTENEKLFF. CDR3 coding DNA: TGTGCCAGCAGCGTAATATTCGGGACAGAGAATGAAAAACTGTTTTTT.

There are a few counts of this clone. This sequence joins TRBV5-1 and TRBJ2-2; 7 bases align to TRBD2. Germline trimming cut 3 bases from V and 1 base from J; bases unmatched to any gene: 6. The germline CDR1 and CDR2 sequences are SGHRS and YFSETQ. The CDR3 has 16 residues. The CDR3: CASSWTLAENTGELFF. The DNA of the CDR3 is TGCGCCAGCAGCTGGACCCTAGCGGAGAACACCGGGGAGCTGTTTTTT.

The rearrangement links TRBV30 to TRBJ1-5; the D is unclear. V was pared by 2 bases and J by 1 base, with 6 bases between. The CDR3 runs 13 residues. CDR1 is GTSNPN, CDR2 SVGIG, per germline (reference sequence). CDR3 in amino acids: CAWSLGSNQPQHF. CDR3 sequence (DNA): TGTGCCTGGAGTCTGGGAAGCAATCAGCCCCAGCATTTT. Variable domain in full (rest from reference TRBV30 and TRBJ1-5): SQTIHQWPATLVQPVGSPLSLECTVEGTSNPNLYWYRQAAGRGLQLLFYSVGIGQISSEVPQNLSASRPQDRQFILSSKKLLLSDSGFYLCAWSLGSNQPQHFGDGTRLSIL.

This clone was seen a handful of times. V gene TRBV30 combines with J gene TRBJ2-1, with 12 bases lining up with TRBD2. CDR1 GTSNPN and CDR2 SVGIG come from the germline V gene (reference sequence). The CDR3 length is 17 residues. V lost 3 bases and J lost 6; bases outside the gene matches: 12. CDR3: CAWSPLAGGPGTNEQFF. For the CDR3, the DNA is TGTGCCTGGAGCCCCCTAGCGGGGGGGCCAGGGACCAATGAGCAGTTCTTC.

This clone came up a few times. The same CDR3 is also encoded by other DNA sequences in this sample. The CDR3 loop reads CAWSVLYEQYF. The CDR3 DNA reads TGTGCCTGGAGTGTACTCTACGAGCAGTACTTC. The chain employs TRBV30 and TRBJ2-7, with no clear D. The CDR3 extends over 11 amino acids. With 0 bases removed from V and 3 bases from J, the gap between germline ends came to 3 bases. Per germline, CDR1 GTSNPN and CDR2 SVGIG (reference sequence).

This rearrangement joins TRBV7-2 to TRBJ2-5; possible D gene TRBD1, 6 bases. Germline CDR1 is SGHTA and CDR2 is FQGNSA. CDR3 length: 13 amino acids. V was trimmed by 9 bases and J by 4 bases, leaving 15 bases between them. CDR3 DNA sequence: TGTGCCAGTCAGGGGCAACCAAGAGAGACCCAGTACTTC. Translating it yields CASQGQPRETQYF.

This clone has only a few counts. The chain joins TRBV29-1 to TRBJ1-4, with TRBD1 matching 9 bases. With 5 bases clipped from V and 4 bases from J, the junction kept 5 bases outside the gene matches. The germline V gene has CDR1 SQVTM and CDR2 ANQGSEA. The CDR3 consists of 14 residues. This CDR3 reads CSVPGQGSNEKLFF. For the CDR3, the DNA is TGCAGCGTTCCGGGACAGGGAAGTAATGAAAAACTGTTTTTT. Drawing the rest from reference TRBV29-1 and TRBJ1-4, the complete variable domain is SAVISQKPSRDICQRGTSLTIQCQVDSQVTMMFWYRQQPGQSLTLIATANQGSEATYESGFVIDKFPISRPNLTFSTLTVSNMSPEDSSIYLCSVPGQGSNEKLFFGSGTQLSVL.

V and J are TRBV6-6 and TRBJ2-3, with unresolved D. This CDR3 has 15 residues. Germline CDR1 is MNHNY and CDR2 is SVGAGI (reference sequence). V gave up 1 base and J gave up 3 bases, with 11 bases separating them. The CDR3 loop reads CASSYFGGYTDTQYF. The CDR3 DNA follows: TGTGCCAGCAGTTACTTCGGCGGCTATACAGATACGCAGTATTTT.

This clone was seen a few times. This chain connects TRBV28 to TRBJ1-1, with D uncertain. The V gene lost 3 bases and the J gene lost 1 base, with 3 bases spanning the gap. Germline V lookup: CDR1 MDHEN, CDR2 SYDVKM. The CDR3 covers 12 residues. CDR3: CASSFQNTEAFF. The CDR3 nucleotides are TGTGCCAGCAGTTTCCAGAACACTGAAGCTTTCTTT.

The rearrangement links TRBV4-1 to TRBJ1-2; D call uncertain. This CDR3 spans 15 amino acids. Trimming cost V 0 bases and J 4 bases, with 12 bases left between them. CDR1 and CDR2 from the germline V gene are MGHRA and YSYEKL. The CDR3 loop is CASSQDRGSRYGYTF. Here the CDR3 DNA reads TGCGCCAGCAGCCAAGATCGGGGTTCCCGCTATGGCTACACCTTC.

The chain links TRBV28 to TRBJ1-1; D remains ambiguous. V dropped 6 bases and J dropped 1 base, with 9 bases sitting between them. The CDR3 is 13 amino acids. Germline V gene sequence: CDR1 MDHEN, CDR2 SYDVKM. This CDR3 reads CASRPPTNTEAFF. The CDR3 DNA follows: TGTGCCAGCAGACCCCCCACGAACACTGAAGCTTTCTTT.

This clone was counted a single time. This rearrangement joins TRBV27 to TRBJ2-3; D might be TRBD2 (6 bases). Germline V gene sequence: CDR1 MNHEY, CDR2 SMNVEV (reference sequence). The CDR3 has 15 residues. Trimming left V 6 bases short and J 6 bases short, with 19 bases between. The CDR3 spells CASRFRGTVRDTQYF. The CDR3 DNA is TGTGCCAGCAGATTTCGCGGGACTGTCCGGGATACGCAGTATTTT.

The CDR3 loop reads CASSIGESDQETQYF. CDR3 nucleotides: TGTGCCAGTAGTATAGGAGAGTCTGATCAAGAGACCCAGTACTTC. The chain recombines TRBV19 with TRBJ2-5; D is undetermined. V lost 1 base and J lost 2, with 11 bases in between. The CDR3 spans 15 residues. Germline V lookup: CDR1 LNHDA, CDR2 SQIVND (reference sequence).

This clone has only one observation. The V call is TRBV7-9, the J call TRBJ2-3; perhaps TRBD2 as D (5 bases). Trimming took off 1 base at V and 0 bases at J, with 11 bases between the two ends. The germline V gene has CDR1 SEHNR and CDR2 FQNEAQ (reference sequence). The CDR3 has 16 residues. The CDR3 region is CASSLGGGSSTDTQYF. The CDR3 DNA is TGTGCCAGCAGCTTAGGCGGCGGGTCTAGCACAGATACGCAGTATTTT.

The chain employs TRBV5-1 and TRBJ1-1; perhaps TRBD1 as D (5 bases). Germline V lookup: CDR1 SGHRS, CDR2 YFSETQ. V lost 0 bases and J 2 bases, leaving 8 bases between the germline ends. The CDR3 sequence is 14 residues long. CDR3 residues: CASSLAQGNTEAFF. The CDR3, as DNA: TGCGCCAGCAGCTTGGCGCAGGGAAACACTGAAGCTTTCTTT.